This TCR beta chain was captured in a study of naive and memory T cell subsets. As concerns this clonotype: Its specificity is unknown.

The study, taken as a whole, reports: Especially in CD8 cells, naive repertoires contained a few larger clonotypes, possibly CD45RA-re-expressing memory cells.

J was trimmed by 3 bases and V by 4 bases; bases with no gene match: 6. This CDR3 region has 16 residues. The beta constant-region primer was an equimolar mix of two oligonucleotides covering TRBC1 and TRBC2. The ligated cDNA underwent four PCR rounds using SP2 and nested alpha and beta constant-region primers. A 12-nucleotide UMI and the SP2 primer were added to the cDNA 3' end by oligonucleotide ligation. A single record per CDR3 protein comes from TCRdb applying MiXCR to the UMI-ligation and nested PCR reads. Among roughly 100,000 distinct CDR3 sequences listed, around 13% were seen once. Cells stained for CD3, CD4, CD8, CD45RA and CD27 were sorted into four subsets.

The specimen sequenced was naive CD8+ T cells from blood. The chain uses TRBV12-3 or TRBV12-4 and TRBJ2-1, with 10 bases that match TRBD2. The receptor comes from a human donor in good health. The DNA for the CDR3 is TGTGCCAGCAGTTCTCGGACTAGCGGTTACTACAATGAGCAGTTCTTC. Translating it yields CASSSRTSGYYNEQFF.